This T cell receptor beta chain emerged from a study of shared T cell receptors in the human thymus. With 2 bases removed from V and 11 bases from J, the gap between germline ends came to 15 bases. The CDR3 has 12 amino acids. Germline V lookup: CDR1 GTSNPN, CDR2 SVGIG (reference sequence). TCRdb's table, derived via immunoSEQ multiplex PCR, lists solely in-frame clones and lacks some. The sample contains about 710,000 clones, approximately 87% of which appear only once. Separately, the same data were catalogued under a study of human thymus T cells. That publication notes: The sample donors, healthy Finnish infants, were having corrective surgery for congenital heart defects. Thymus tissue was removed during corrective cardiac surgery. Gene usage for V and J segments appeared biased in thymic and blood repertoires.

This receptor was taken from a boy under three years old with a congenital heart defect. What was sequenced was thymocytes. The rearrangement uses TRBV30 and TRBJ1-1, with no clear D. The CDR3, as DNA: TGTGCCTGGAGTTCCCGCCACCTAAAGGCTTTCTTT. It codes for CAWSSRHLKAFF.